The entry that follows covers one TCR beta chain sequence. The target of this receptor is not known. No base quality information exists; no much larger clone differs at one position. Library construction relied on the immunoSEQ multiplex PCR assay. For the multiplex PCR, a mixture combining 60 forward primers for TCR Vbeta segments and 13 reverse primers for TCR Jbeta segments was used. The CDR3 region of rearranged TCR beta genes was amplified from genomic DNA by a multiplex PCR assay. The amplified TCR beta libraries were sequenced on the Illumina HiSeq System as 87-base-pair reads. The paper's data handling went like this. Across the roughly 670 repertoires, a later analysis counted 80 million or so unique TCR beta chains, 8.5 million to 12 million of which were shared by at least two donors. Raw reads were error-corrected and collapsed into unique sequences with a nearest-neighbor algorithm that merged closely related sequences to remove PCR and sequencing errors. V, D and J gene segments were assigned by aligning CDR3 sequences to IMGT reference sequences. For a sequence to be retained, at least a six-nucleotide match to both a V gene segment and a J gene segment was required. Rearrangements were classified as productive when the CDR3 lacked stop codons and remained in frame with V and J, and all other rearrangements were classified as non-productive. Following IMGT convention, CDR3 was defined as the stretch from the second conserved V-encoded cysteine up to the conserved J-encoded phenylalanine. The earlier analysis of around 640 of the donors excluded sequences that lacked an unambiguous match to a single V gene segment. In an earlier analysis of 587 of the donors, V segments were called functional above 56.7% productive rearrangements and were called segregating when the between-donor standard deviation exceeded 5%. A statistical classification framework was developed to diagnose cytomegalovirus status using the catalog of TCR beta chain sequences. In a later analysis, V and J genes were assigned by comparing TCR nucleotide sequences against IMGT/GENE-DB human TR gene sequences. Using the TCRdist pipeline, a later analysis assigned CDR3 sequences along with most-parsimonious VDJ recombination scenarios. In a later analysis, each TCR beta chain was defined by its CDR3 amino acid sequence together with its V-gene family, and reads lacking a unique V-gene family were excluded. As a way to deal with suspected cross-contamination and a sequencing artifact, a later analysis dropped nearly 600 nucleotide sequences that were highly shared and had low generation probability. For each public chain, a later analysis derived a clonal expansion index from normalized ranks of inferred template counts within each repertoire. A later analysis computed generation probabilities with a VDJ recombination model fitted to out-of-frame rearrangements, and checked the results against IGoR. In a later analysis, TCR-TCR, TCR-HLA and TCR-CMV co-occurrence was scored with hypergeometric tests, and a repertoire-size bias correction was applied to TCR pairs. To estimate false discovery rates, a later analysis permuted the HLA or CMV assignments 20 times. In a later analysis, co-occurring TCRs were grouped using DBSCAN, and TCRdist sequence similarity was added for clustering within HLA-allele-positive subsets. Repertoires with fewer than 30,000 or more than 120,000 public chains were left out of co-occurrence clustering, as were about 5 repertoires with anomalous nucleotide sharing. What TCRdb holds here is the immuneACCESS table cut down to in-frame rearrangements. Part of the clones is not present; checked against another copy, under half of the missing clones reflect an unresolved V gene, and the others are unexplained. V, J and clone size derive from that table, while D and trimming were established from the DNA sequence. For this sample the table gives some 200,000 clones, of which approximately 80% were detected only once. The ten largest clonotypes hold 1.8% of the sample.

Per the germline V gene, SGHVS is the CDR1 and FNYEAQ is the CDR2. V lost 0 bases and J lost 3 bases, and the count of bases not matched to a germline gene is 6. The CDR3 runs 18 residues from the cysteine to the phenylalanine. CDR3 DNA only is kept here, 54 bases in frame from base 1. The cohort comprised some 680 healthy bone marrow donors. All cohort members were sampled while nominally healthy, although unrecorded immune exposures were likely present. The donor tested CMV seronegative and was one of the 352 seronegative cohort members. Each donor provided a peripheral blood sample, and peripheral blood mononuclear cells were used for TCR beta sequencing. Genomic DNA was extracted from the blood cell samples with the Qiagen DNeasy Blood Extraction Kit. This sample stems from a study of cytomegalovirus exposure and HLA in healthy donors (dated by TCRdb to 2016 to 2017). For the wider study: An earlier analysis of some 600 of the donors reported over 250 Gb of sequence data and 117 million unique TCR beta sequences obtained from about 180 million T cells. Roughly 320 gigabases of sequencing data and 75 million to 85 million unique TCR sequences made up an early release that covered under 750 HLA-typed donors. Of the 300 to 450 genotyped donors, 70% to 90% were placed in the genetic ancestry cluster associated with self-reported Caucasian donors. The aim of the study was to test whether cataloging public T cell receptors could identify signatures of past pathogen exposure. The study profiled the T cell repertoires of 550 to 700 subjects by immunosequencing and related them to cytomegalovirus serostatus. Besides the first cohort of approximately 710 subjects, a separate validation cohort made up of over 100 different subjects was used. To predict cytomegalovirus infection status, the study brought together high-throughput TCR immunosequencing, statistical association of individual TCRs with disease status, and machine learning. To study patterns of TCR occurrence, a later analysis re-analyzed previously published TCR beta repertoires from 666 donors and added high-resolution HLA genotyping. In the later analysis, no new phenotypic data were used to find candidate immune exposures; instead, reliance was placed on TCR beta sequences and their occurrence across donors. An earlier analysis of several hundred of the donors used high-throughput TCR beta sequencing to judge whether each TCR beta V gene segment behaved as functional or pseudogenic. Donor age, sex, ethnicity and CMV serostatus were collected together with the repertoire data. In a later genetic analysis, genome-wide SNP genotypes for about 65% of the 666 donors were used, and that subset was treated as a discovery cohort. All discovery cohort repertoires had been generated using a single sequencing platform. Class I and class II HLA loci were covered by the typing at four-digit resolution. Typing coverage differed by locus: A, B, C, DRB1 and DQB1 were typed in about 620-630 donors, DQA1 in around 500, DPA1 in nearly 610, and DPB1 in roughly 450. A handful of DR-DQ haplotypes were treated as single units for association and clustering because of strong linkage in the cohort. Across about 370 genotyped donors of the cohort, an average of roughly 230,000 unique TCR beta nucleotide sequences per donor were sequenced, and approximately 17% of those sequences were non-productive.

The full study reports these points: A further reported finding was that TCR beta sequences accurately predicted the HLA-A and HLA-B alleles for most subjects in the first cohort. Because some donors lacked HLA typing at each locus, the association tests relied only on the typed subset. In a later analysis, HLA-associated TCR beta chains showed more clonal expansion and lower generation probabilities than non-associated chains that were equally common. The 87-base-pair reads could not distinguish some IMGT-functional V segments, including TRBV6-2 and TRBV6-3, so those segments were excluded. In vitro tests confirmed that a few of the cytomegalovirus-associated TCR beta chains recognize cytomegalovirus antigens. Assigning TCR associations to individual alleles was difficult when HLA alleles, especially DR and DQ, strongly co-occurred. Cytomegalovirus status was reported to be diagnosed by the classifier with high specificity and sensitivity in both the original and validation cohorts. A later analysis found that most CMV-associated TCR beta chains appeared HLA-restricted, with HLA associations seemingly driven largely by CMV exposure. The study listed over 150 TCR beta chains as associated with cytomegalovirus. In an earlier analysis of about 600 of the donors, most TCR beta V segments appeared in productive rearrangements about 87% or about 30% of the time, broadly matching IMGT annotations. In a later analysis, 16,951 TCR beta sequences were associated with specific HLA alleles at a false discovery rate of 0.05. Presence/absence analyses assumed roughly uniform sequencing depth across donors, an assumption that may not hold. A later genetic analysis associated a missense DCLRE1C variant with V-gene and J-gene trimming of TCR beta chains, and an independent cohort replicated the association. Compared with the 666-donor mean, donors in an Asian-associated ancestry cluster had fewer N-insertions in productive TCRs, according to a later genetic analysis. According to a later analysis, parvovirus B19, influenza, CMV and Epstein-Barr virus appeared linked to several top co-occurrence clusters. Approximately 18 rarely observed V segments, including chromosome 9 orphons, were excluded from the earlier analysis of about 500 of the donors because counts were too low. In this cohort, only TCR beta chains were sequenced, and detectable features were limited by the absence of alpha or paired-chain data. A cluster of highly shared sequence variants was judged likely to be a technical artifact of the sequencing pipeline. While some public TCRs were present in many individuals, most TCR sequences turned up only very rarely across donors. Linkage disequilibrium might explain the correlated functional status among segregating V segments, but an unknown experimental factor could not be excluded. The authors suggested that the approach could potentially be extended to other disease states and immunological phenotypes. Immune exposure information for the cohort was limited to CMV serostatus. In a later analysis, TCR association rates were found to vary across HLA loci, with the most associated TCRs seen for DRB1 alleles and the fewest for HLA-C alleles.

The sequenced sample consisted of PBMCs. The sequence was collected from a woman in her thirties in good health and CMV-seronegative. The chain is made from TRBV7-6 and TRBJ2-3; 13 bases in the middle match TRBD2. The CDR3 region has the sequence CASSLAPRTSGSTDTQYF. In nucleotides, the sequence is TGTGCCAGCAGCTTAGCCCCTCGGACTAGCGGGAGTACAGATACGCAGTATTTT.